These 9 T cell receptor beta chains were all obtained from the same sample, sequenced in a study of blood T cell repertoires in COVID-19. Some clones are missing from TCRdb's copy, which holds only in-frame ones; the method was immunoSEQ multiplex PCR. The table shows roughly 150,000 clones, with roughly 88% occurring only once. The sequenced material came from peripheral blood. The receptor set was obtained from a woman in her 50s with acute or convalescent COVID-19.

The V and J genes are TRBV19 and TRBJ1-2; D is unresolved. The ends were cut back, 5 bases at V and 2 bases at J, with 12 bases in the middle. The CDR3 is made up of 14 amino acids. CDR1 is LNHDA, CDR2 SQIVND, per germline (reference sequence). CDR3 coding DNA: TGTGCCAGTAGTTCGGGATTGAAGAACTATGGCTACACCTTC. Translation gives CASSSGLKNYGYTF.

The rearrangement uses TRBV18 and TRBJ2-7; 11 bases line up with TRBD1. The CDR3 consists of 15 residues. Germline values: CDR1 KGHSH, CDR2 LQKENI. V dropped 5 bases and J dropped 3; count of bases not matched to a gene: 6. CDR3 nucleotide sequence: TGTGCCAGCTCAGAGGGGACAGGGGGAGGCTACGAGCAGTACTTC. Protein sequence: CASSEGTGGGYEQYF.

The chain recombines TRBV5-4 with TRBJ2-5, with TRBD1 matching 7 bases. The CDR3 length is 16 residues. The germline V gene has CDR1 SGHNT and CDR2 YYREEE (reference sequence). V shed 7 bases and J 3 bases; nucleotides not matched to a gene: 15. CDR3 nucleotides: TGTGCCAGCCAGAAAGGGGGCAGGGGAGTTGAAGAGACCCAGTACTTC. Translated: CASQKGGRGVEETQYF.

This clone was counted a few times. The chain combines TRBV19 with TRBJ2-7; TRBD2 agrees at 9 bases. V was pared by 5 bases and J by 2 bases, with 4 bases of the junction left unmatched. This CDR3 is built from 14 residues. The germline V gene encodes CDR1 LNHDA and CDR2 SQIVND (reference sequence). CDR3 in amino acids: CASSVAGVAYEQYF. In DNA, the CDR3 is TGTGCCAGTAGTGTAGCGGGGGTCGCCTACGAGCAGTACTTC.

V usage is TRBV29-1 and J usage is TRBJ2-7; no clear D. Looked up from germline, CDR1 is SQVTM and CDR2 is ANQGSEA. V shed 3 bases and J shed 0 bases, with 6 bases lying between them. CDR3 length: 12 residues. The CDR3 sequence: CSVEGLSYEQYF. CDR3 DNA: TGCAGCGTTGAGGGCCTCTCCTACGAGCAGTACTTC.

V gene TRBV5-1 combines with J gene TRBJ2-5; weak D call: TRBD2 (6 bases). CDR3 length: 14 residues. Germline V gene sequence: CDR1 SGHRS, CDR2 YFSETQ. Trimming took off 1 base at V and 3 bases at J, with 10 bases between the two ends. As DNA, the CDR3 is TGCGCCAGCAGCTTGTGGGGGACTGAAGAGACCCAGTACTTC. Amino acid sequence: CASSLWGTEETQYF.

A few counts support this clone. J is TRBJ1-2 and V is TRBV4-2; D remains ambiguous. Germline V lookup: CDR1 LGHNA, CDR2 YNFKEQ. The CDR3 runs to 14 residues. V dropped 3 bases and J dropped 3 bases, with 11 bases sitting between them. CDR3 in amino acids: CASSHPSEYYGYTF. In DNA, the CDR3 is TGTGCCAGCAGCCACCCCTCGGAGTACTATGGCTACACCTTC.

This clone was counted once. V and J are TRBV10-3 and TRBJ1-5, with D hard to call. CDR1 is ENHRY and CDR2 is SYGVKD in the germline V gene. The CDR3 is 13 residues long. The ends were cut back, 6 bases at V and 4 bases at J, with 10 bases in the middle. Here the CDR3 reads CAISDGRNQPQHF. The CDR3 DNA is TGTGCCATCAGCGATGGGCGAAATCAGCCCCAGCATTTT.

V and J are TRBV18 and TRBJ1-6; no reliable D call. Trimming stripped 3 bases from V and 7 bases from J, with 13 bases between. CDR3 length: 15 residues. CDR1 and CDR2 (germline): KGHSH, LQKENI. The CDR3 spells CASSPGRLENSPLHF. CDR3 coding DNA: TGTGCCAGCTCACCCGGCAGGTTGGAAAATTCACCCCTCCACTTT.